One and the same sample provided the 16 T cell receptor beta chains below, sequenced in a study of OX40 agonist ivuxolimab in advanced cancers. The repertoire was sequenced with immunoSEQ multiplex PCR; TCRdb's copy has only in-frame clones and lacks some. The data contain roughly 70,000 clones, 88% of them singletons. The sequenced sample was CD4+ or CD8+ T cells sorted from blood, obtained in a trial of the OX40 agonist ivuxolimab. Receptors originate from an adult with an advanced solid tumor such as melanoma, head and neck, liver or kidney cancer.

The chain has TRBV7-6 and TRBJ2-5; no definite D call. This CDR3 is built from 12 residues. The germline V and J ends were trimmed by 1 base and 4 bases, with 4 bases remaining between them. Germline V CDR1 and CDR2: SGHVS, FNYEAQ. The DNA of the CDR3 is TGTGCCAGCAGCTTAGTCCTAGAGACCCAGTACTTC. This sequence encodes CASSLVLETQYF.

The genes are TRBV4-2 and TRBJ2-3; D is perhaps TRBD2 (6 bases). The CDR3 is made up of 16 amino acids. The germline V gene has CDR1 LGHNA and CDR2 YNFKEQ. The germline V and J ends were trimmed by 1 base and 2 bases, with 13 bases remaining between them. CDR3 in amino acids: CASSQVSPGDTDTQYF. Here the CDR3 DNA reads TGTGCCAGCAGCCAAGTTTCCCCGGGAGACACAGATACGCAGTATTTT.

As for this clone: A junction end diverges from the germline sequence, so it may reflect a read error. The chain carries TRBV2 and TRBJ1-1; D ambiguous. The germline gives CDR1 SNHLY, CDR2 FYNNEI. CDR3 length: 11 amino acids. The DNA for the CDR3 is TGTGCCAGCAAGTCGAACTCTGAAGCTTTCTTT. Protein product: CASKSNSEAFF.

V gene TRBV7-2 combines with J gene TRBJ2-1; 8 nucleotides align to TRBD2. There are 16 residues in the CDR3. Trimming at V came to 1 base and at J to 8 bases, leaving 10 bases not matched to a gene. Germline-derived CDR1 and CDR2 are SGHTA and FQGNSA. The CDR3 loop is CASSLDPGGPRDEQFF. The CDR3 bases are TGTGCCAGCAGCTTAGATCCGGGAGGGCCTAGGGATGAGCAGTTCTTC.

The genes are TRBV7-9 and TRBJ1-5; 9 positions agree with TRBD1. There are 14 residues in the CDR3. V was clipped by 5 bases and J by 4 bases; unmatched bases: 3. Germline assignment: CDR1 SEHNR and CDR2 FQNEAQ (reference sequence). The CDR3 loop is CASSVGTGNQPQHF. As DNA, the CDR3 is TGTGCCAGCAGCGTCGGGACAGGGAATCAGCCCCAGCATTTT.

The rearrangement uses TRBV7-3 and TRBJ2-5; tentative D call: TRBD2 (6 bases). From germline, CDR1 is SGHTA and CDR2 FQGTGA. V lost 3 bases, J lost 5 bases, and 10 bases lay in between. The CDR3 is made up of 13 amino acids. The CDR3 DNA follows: TGTGCCAGCAGCTTTACTAGCATGGAGACCCAGTACTTC. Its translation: CASSFTSMETQYF.

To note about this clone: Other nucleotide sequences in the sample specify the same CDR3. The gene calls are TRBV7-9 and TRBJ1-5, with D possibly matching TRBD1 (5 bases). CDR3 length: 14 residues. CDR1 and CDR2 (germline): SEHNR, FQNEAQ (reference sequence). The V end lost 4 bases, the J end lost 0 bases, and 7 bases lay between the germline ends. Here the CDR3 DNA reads TGTGCCAGCAGCTCGACAGCTAGCAATCAGCCCCAGCATTTT. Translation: CASSSTASNQPQHF.

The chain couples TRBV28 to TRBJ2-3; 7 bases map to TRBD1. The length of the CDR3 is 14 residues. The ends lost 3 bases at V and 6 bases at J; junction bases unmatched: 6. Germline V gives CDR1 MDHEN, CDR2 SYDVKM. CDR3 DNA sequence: TGTGCCAGCAGTTTTGACAGGGTTTCGGATACGCAGTATTTT. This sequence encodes CASSFDRVSDTQYF.

The CDR3 sequence is CASSRAGGQGREQFF. The CDR3 DNA sequence: TGTGCCAGCAGCCGAGCGGGGGGGCAGGGTCGTGAGCAGTTCTTC. The chain is built from TRBV11-2 and TRBJ2-1; 10 positions agree with TRBD2. Trimming at V came to 5 bases and at J to 9 bases, leaving 10 bases not matched to a gene. Per germline, CDR1 SGHAT and CDR2 FQNNGV. The CDR3 extends over 15 amino acids.

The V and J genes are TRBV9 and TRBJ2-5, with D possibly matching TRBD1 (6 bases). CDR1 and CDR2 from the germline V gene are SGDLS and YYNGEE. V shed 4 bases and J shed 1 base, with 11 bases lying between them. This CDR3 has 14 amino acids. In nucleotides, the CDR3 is TGTGCCAGCAGCCCCAGGGGCCTCCAAGAGACCCAGTACTTC. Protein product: CASSPRGLQETQYF.

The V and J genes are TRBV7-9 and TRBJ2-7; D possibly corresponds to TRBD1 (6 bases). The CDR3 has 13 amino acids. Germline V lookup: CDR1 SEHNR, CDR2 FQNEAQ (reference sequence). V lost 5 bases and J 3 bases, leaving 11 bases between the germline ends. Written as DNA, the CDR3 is TGTGCCAGCAGCCGTGACAGGATCTACGAGCAGTACTTC. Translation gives CASSRDRIYEQYF.

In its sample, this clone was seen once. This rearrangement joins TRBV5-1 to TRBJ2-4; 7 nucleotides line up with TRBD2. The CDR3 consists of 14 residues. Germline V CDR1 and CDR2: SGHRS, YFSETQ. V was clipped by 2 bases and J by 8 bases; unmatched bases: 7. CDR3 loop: CASSFGLENHIQYF. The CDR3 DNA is TGCGCCAGCAGCTTCGGACTAGAAAACCACATTCAGTACTTC.

Here the CDR3 reads CASSVAFPGLAGGQGELFF. CDR3 coding DNA: TGTGCCAGCAGCGTAGCTTTTCCGGGACTAGCGGGGGGCCAGGGGGAGCTGTTTTTT. The chain is built from TRBV9 and TRBJ2-2; TRBD2 matches 15 bases. The CDR3 covers 19 residues. V dropped 0 bases and J dropped 8; count of bases not matched to a gene: 11. Germline CDR1 is SGDLS and CDR2 is YYNGEE.

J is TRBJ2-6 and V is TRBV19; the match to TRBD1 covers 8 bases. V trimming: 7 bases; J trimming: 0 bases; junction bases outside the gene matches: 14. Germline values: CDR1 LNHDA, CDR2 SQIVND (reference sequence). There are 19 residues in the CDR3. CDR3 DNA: TGTGCCAGTAAAGGGCAGGGGGCCCTACGTTTCTCTGGGGCCAACGTCCTGACTTTC. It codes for CASKGQGALRFSGANVLTF. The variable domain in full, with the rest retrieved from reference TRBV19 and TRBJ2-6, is DGGITQSPKYLFRKEGQNVTLSCEQNLNHDAMYWYRQDPGQGLRLIYYSQIVNDFQKGDIAEGYSVSREKKESFPLTVTSAQKNPTAFYLCASKGQGALRFSGANVLTFGAGSRLTVL.

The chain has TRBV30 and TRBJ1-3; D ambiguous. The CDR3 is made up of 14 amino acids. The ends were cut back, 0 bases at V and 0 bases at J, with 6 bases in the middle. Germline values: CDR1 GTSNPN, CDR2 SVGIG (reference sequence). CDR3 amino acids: CAWSVGDSGNTIYF. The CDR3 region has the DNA TGTGCCTGGAGTGTCGGCGACTCTGGAAACACCATATATTTT.

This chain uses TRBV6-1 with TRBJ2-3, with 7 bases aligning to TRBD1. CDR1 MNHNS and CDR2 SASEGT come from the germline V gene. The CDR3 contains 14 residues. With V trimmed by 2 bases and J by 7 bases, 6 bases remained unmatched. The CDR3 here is CASSESQGVNTQYF. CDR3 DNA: TGTGCCAGCAGTGAAAGCCAGGGGGTAAATACGCAGTATTTT.